This section outlines one T cell receptor (beta chain) sequence together with its context. Source study methods: Counts of nucleated cells, estimated from reference gene primer amplification, were obtained. Clones were read by immunoSEQ multiplex PCR, and TCRdb kept only the in-frame ones, dropping some. V and J calls and clone size are copied from that table; D and trimming were computed from the DNA. Of roughly 100,000 clones listed, around 85% are singletons. The data derive from a study of blood T cell repertoires in COVID-19. On the study more broadly: The United States, Italy and Spain provided the acute and convalescent COVID-19 samples.

This CDR3 spans 15 amino acids. V was pared by 4 bases and J by 4 bases, with 14 bases between. The germline CDR1 and CDR2 sequences are MNHEY and SMNVEV (reference sequence). The V and J genes are TRBV27 and TRBJ1-3, with a weak D call TRBD1 (6 bases). The receptor comes from a woman older than 75 with active or convalescent COVID-19. Sequencing input: peripheral blood. CDR3 sequence (DNA): TGTGCCAGCAGTTATCGAGGGGGTCTCGGAAACACCATATATTTT. This sequence encodes CASSYRGGLGNTIYF.